This T cell receptor (beta chain) was profiled in a study of shared clonotypes between healthy human individuals. Only in-frame clones appear in the TCRdb table, and some are missing; sequencing was by immunoSEQ multiplex PCR. The sample contains more than 450,000 clones, 70% to 80% of which appear only once. Study results and limitations: Read depth was anticipated to influence clonotype sharing among donors.

To note about this clone: Its antigen is currently unknown.

The germline V and J ends were trimmed by 7 bases and 5 bases, with 24 bases remaining between them. The CDR3 has 16 amino acids. Germline V gives CDR1 MDHEN, CDR2 SYDVKM. The donors, healthy adults who were HIV-negative, had experienced no recent acute infections or vaccinations. The sequenced material came from PBMCs. The V gene is TRBV28, the J gene TRBJ2-7, with D maybe TRBD2 (5 bases). This clonotype originated in a woman aged 35 to 49 in good health. Some clones in this sample may be carry-over from other donors' samples. The CDR3 nucleotides read TGTGCCAGCACCGCCCTAAGGGAGTATGGCCTCCACGAGCAGTACTTC. Residues: CASTALREYGLHEQYF. Full variable domain (missing parts from reference TRBV28 and TRBJ2-7): DVKVTQSSRYLVKRTGEKVFLECVQDMDHENMFWYRQDPGLGLRLIYFSYDVKMKEKGDIPEGYSVSREKKERFSLILESASTNQTSMYLCASTALREYGLHEQYFGPGTRLTVT.